The next 26 T cell receptor beta chains were all read from a single sample in a study of T cells after yellow fever vaccination. TCRdb used MiXCR to reprocess the 5' RACE reads, holding one entry per CDR3 protein. Among some 200,000 distinct CDR3 sequences listed, approximately 3.2% were seen once. Sequences were derived from CD4+ T cells sorted from PBMCs, sampled 10 days after the yellow fever booster vaccination. These receptors were collected from a man between 18 and 35 years old who received the YFV17D yellow fever vaccine.

This clonotype was counted many times. This sequence joins TRBV12-3 or TRBV12-4 and TRBJ2-1; possibly TRBD2 for D (5 bases). The CDR3 extends over 16 amino acids. Trimming took 1 base from V and 0 from J, leaving 10 bases between them. The CDR3 here is CASSLEGSSSYNEQFF. CDR3 bases: TGTGCCAGCAGTTTAGAAGGGAGCAGCTCCTACAATGAGCAGTTCTTC.

This clonotype was observed many times. This chain uses TRBV11-2 with TRBJ2-7, with a possible D match to TRBD1 (6 bases). In germline, CDR1 is SGHAT, CDR2 FQNNGV. V was clipped by 6 bases and J by 3 bases, with 9 bases between them. The CDR3 has 12 residues. This CDR3 reads CASSQQGYEQYV. As DNA, the CDR3 is TGTGCCAGCAGTCAACAGGGCTACGAGCAGTACGTC.

The chain links TRBV20-1 to TRBJ1-2, with a possible D match to TRBD1 (6 bases). Deletions cut 2 bases from V and 5 bases from J, with 12 bases between. This CDR3 has 13 amino acids. The germline gives CDR1 DFQATT, CDR2 SNEGSKA (reference sequence). The CDR3 coding sequence is TGCAGTGCTAGAACGGGGGCGCAATATGGCTACACCTTC. As protein: CSARTGAQYGYTF.

V and J are TRBV7-6 and TRBJ2-5; 8 bases match TRBD2. Germline CDR1 is SGHVS and CDR2 is FNYEAQ. Trimming took 5 bases from V and 5 from J; bases not matched to a gene: 7. CDR3 length: 14 amino acids. DNA of the CDR3: TGTGCCAGCAGCACCGGACTAGCCCAGGAGACCCAGTACTTC. Its protein product is CASSTGLAQETQYF.

The sample holds a few counts of this clonotype. V is TRBV3-2 and J is TRBJ1-1; TRBD1, the D gene given by the table, was not confirmed from the DNA. TRBV3-2 is noted as a pseudogene. This CDR3 contains 13 residues. The CDR3 loop is CASSATGGTEAFF. The CDR3 bases are TGTGCCAGCAGCGCGACAGGCGGCACTGAAGCTTTCTTT.

The rearrangement uses TRBV30 and TRBJ1-5, with D possibly matching TRBD1 (5 bases). This CDR3 is 15 amino acids long. Trimming stripped 2 bases from V and 3 bases from J, with 14 bases between. The germline CDR1 and CDR2 sequences are GTSNPN and SVGIG (reference sequence). CDR3 amino acids: CAWSLGDHSNQPQHF. The CDR3 bases are TGTGCCTGGAGTCTGGGGGACCATTCCAATCAGCCCCAGCATTTT.

V is TRBV5-4 and J is TRBJ2-1; D not certain. V lost 2 bases, J lost 9 bases, and 6 bases lay in between. This CDR3 has 11 residues. Per the germline V gene, CDR1 is SGHNT and CDR2 is YYREEE (reference sequence). CDR3 protein: CASSFRTEQFF. In nucleotides, the CDR3 is TGTGCCAGCAGCTTCAGGACTGAGCAGTTCTTC.

At least ten counts were recorded for this clonotype. The chain's CDR3 is CASSLLLVEQYF. The CDR3 DNA is TGTGCCAGCAGCTTATTGTTGGTCGAGCAGTACTTC. The rearrangement uses TRBV7-2 and TRBJ2-7; no clear D. The CDR3 is made up of 12 amino acids. V lost 2 bases and J lost 6, with 8 bases in between. CDR1 is SGHTA and CDR2 is FQGNSA in the germline V gene.

This clonotype showed up many times. The junction differs from germline at one of its ends, possibly a read error. The chain employs TRBV7-7 and TRBJ1-1; 8 bases are a match to TRBD1. Germline V gene data show CDR1 as SSHAT and CDR2 as FNYEAQ (reference sequence). CDR3 size: 13 residues. The CDR3 DNA sequence: TGTGCTAGCAGCCGTGACAGGGGCACTGAAGCTTTCTTT. Amino acids: CASSRDRGTEAFF. Full variable domain (missing parts from reference TRBV7-7 and TRBJ1-1): GAGVSQSPRYKVTKRGQDVTLRCDPISSHATLYWYQQALGQGPEFLTYFNYEAQPDKSGLPSDRFSAERPEGSISTLTIQRTEQRDSAMYRCASSRDRGTEAFFGQGTRLTVV.

This clonotype has only a few counts. The chain employs TRBV19 and TRBJ2-1, with 12 bases fitting TRBD2. The germline V gene has CDR1 LNHDA and CDR2 SQIVND (reference sequence). Trimming took 7 bases from V and 9 from J; bases not matched to a gene: 13. The CDR3 loop spans 16 amino acids. CDR3 in DNA: TGTGCCAGTAAAGTATCGTGGGGACTAGCGGGTTCTGAGCAGTTCTTC. It is translated as CASKVSWGLAGSEQFF.

This clonotype appeared many times. V is TRBV20-1 and J is TRBJ1-2; D is ambiguous. With 1 base removed from V and 8 bases from J, the gap between germline ends came to 8 bases. CDR3 length: 11 amino acids. Germline CDR1 DFQATT, CDR2 SNEGSKA (reference sequence). The DNA of the CDR3 is TGCAGTGCTAGAGGTTATGGCGGCTACACCTTC. As protein: CSARGYGGYTF.

The rearrangement uses TRBV4-3 and TRBJ2-5; D remains ambiguous. The CDR3 is made up of 15 amino acids. V was pared by 0 bases and J by 2 bases, with 10 bases between. The germline V gene encodes CDR1 LGHNA and CDR2 YSLEER. The CDR3 protein is CASSQDVTTQETQYF. CDR3 nucleotides: TGCGCCAGCAGCCAAGATGTGACAACTCAAGAGACCCAGTACTTC.

This clonotype was seen a handful of times. This rearrangement joins TRBV5-6 to TRBJ2-1; D ambiguous. Germline V gene sequence: CDR1 SGHDT, CDR2 YYEEEE. V shed 2 bases and J shed 0 bases, with 6 bases lying between them. The CDR3 sequence is 14 residues long. The CDR3 is CASSFPPSYNEQFF. CDR3 bases: TGTGCCAGCAGCTTCCCTCCCTCCTACAATGAGCAGTTCTTC. The variable domain in full, with the rest retrieved from reference TRBV5-6 and TRBJ2-1, is DAGVTQSPTHLIKTRGQQVTLRCSPKSGHDTVSWYQQALGQGPQFIFQYYEEEERQRGNFPDRFSGHQFPNYSSELNVNALLLGDSALYLCASSFPPSYNEQFFGPGTRLTVL.

The chain combines TRBV7-2 with TRBJ1-2; possible D gene TRBD1, 5 bases. Germline CDR1 is SGHTA and CDR2 is FQGNSA. V lost 5 bases, J lost 4 bases, and 20 bases lay in between. This CDR3 contains 16 residues. In nucleotides, the CDR3 is TGTGCCAGCAGCCCCCCCTTGAGGGGCGGCAGCTATGGCTACACCTTC. Its translation: CASSPPLRGGSYGYTF.

At least ten counts were recorded for this clonotype. The gene calls are TRBV5-1 and TRBJ1-1; TRBD1 might be the D (5 bases). V was pared by 5 bases and J by 7 bases, with 12 bases between. Germline-derived CDR1 and CDR2 are SGHRS and YFSETQ. This CDR3 has 12 residues. DNA of the CDR3: TGCGCCAGCAGTTCAGGGACCTTTGAAGCTTTCTTT. Residues: CASSSGTFEAFF.

The table lists this clonotype with many counts. This sequence joins TRBV7-2 and TRBJ2-6; no definite D call. Trimming shortened V by 5 bases and J by 10 bases, and 12 bases separated the two germline ends. The CDR3 totals 13 residues. Germline V gives CDR1 SGHTA, CDR2 FQGNSA. The CDR3 here is CASSQGGENVLTF. Here the CDR3 DNA reads TGTGCCAGCAGCCAAGGTGGAGAGAACGTCCTGACTTTC.

V gene TRBV4-3 combines with J gene TRBJ1-2; unclear D gene. V lost 1 base to trimming and J lost 4 bases, with 16 bases between them. Germline-derived CDR1 and CDR2 are LGHNA and YSLEER. The CDR3 consists of 16 residues. As DNA, the CDR3 is TGCGCCAGCAGCCAAGGCAATGTAGGGTCCGCCTATGGCTACACCTTC. Protein sequence: CASSQGNVGSAYGYTF.

This clonotype was detected many times. The chain couples TRBV21-1 to TRBJ2-5; TRBD1 is the table's D call, not checked against the DNA. TRBV21-1 corresponds to a pseudogene. This CDR3 comprises 16 residues. As DNA, the CDR3 is TGTGCCAGCAGGTCCGGGAAGAAGGCTAGCCCAGAGACCCAGTACTTC. Translation: CASRSGKKASPETQYF.

The V call is TRBV7-6, the J call TRBJ2-5; the D gene is possibly TRBD2 (6 bases). This CDR3 contains 14 residues. Germline V gene data show CDR1 as SGHVS and CDR2 as FNYEAQ. V dropped 2 bases and J dropped 5 bases, with 12 bases sitting between them. The chain's CDR3 is CASSLLLRGETQYF. In DNA form, the CDR3 reads TGTGCCAGCAGCTTACTGCTTCGGGGGGAGACCCAGTACTTC.

This clonotype was seen at least ten times. This chain uses TRBV10-3 with TRBJ2-6, with D unclear. Trimming took off 7 bases at V and 3 bases at J, with 7 bases between the two ends. Germline loops: CDR1 ENHRY, CDR2 SYGVKD. There are 13 residues in the CDR3. CDR3 protein: CAIIGGGANVLTF. The CDR3 coding sequence is TGTGCCATCATAGGCGGTGGGGCCAACGTCCTGACTTTC.

This clonotype was observed many times. This sequence joins TRBV20-1 and TRBJ2-3, with 9 bases lining up with TRBD2. The CDR3 sequence is 14 residues long. Germline CDR1 DFQATT, CDR2 SNEGSKA (reference sequence). J lost 4 bases, V lost 1 base, and 3 bases had no gene match. CDR3 DNA sequence: TGCAGTGCTAGAGTCGGCGGGGGGGCAGATACGCAGTATTTT. Its translation is CSARVGGGADTQYF.

This clonotype was counted many times. The gene calls are TRBV7-8 and TRBJ1-6; D call uncertain. Germline V gene lookup returns CDR1 SGHVS and CDR2 FQNEAQ. Trimming took 0 bases from V and 8 from J, leaving 11 bases between them. This CDR3 comprises 15 residues. The CDR3 sequence is CASSLALGSYSPLHF. CDR3 coding DNA: TGTGCCAGCAGCTTAGCGCTAGGGTCCTATTCACCCCTCCACTTT.

In its sample, this clonotype was seen many times. The genes are TRBV7-2 and TRBJ1-5; the D is unclear. V was clipped by 2 bases and J by 4 bases, with 6 bases between them. The CDR3 length is 13 residues. Germline V gives CDR1 SGHTA, CDR2 FQGNSA. CDR3 sequence: CASSLQANQPQHF. In DNA form, the CDR3 reads TGTGCCAGCAGCTTACAAGCAAATCAGCCCCAGCATTTT.

The genes are TRBV5-4 and TRBJ2-3; 7 bases are shared with TRBD2. The CDR3 runs 16 residues. The V gene's germline CDR1 is SGHNT and CDR2 YYREEE (reference sequence). V shed 2 bases and J 0 bases; nucleotides not matched to a gene: 6. CDR3 sequence reads: CASSFKSSGSTDTQYF. The DNA of the CDR3 is TGTGCCAGCAGCTTTAAGTCTAGCGGAAGCACAGATACGCAGTATTTT.

The chain joins TRBV6-6 to TRBJ1-5; a possible D gene is TRBD1 (5 bases). V lost 4 bases to trimming and J lost 3 bases, with 22 bases between them. The CDR3 length is 18 residues. Germline V gives CDR1 MNHNY, CDR2 SVGAGI (reference sequence). This CDR3 reads CASSSPQLDRLINQPQHF. In nucleotides, the CDR3 is TGTGCCAGCAGTTCCCCACAACTCGACAGACTAATCAATCAGCCCCAGCATTTT.

The chain has TRBV12-3 or TRBV12-4 and TRBJ2-3; D gene ambiguous. V shed 6 bases and J shed 5 bases, with 12 bases lying between them. There are 13 residues in the CDR3. This CDR3 is CASRLSQRDTQYF. The CDR3 DNA is TGTGCCAGCAGGTTATCCCAAAGAGATACGCAGTATTTT.